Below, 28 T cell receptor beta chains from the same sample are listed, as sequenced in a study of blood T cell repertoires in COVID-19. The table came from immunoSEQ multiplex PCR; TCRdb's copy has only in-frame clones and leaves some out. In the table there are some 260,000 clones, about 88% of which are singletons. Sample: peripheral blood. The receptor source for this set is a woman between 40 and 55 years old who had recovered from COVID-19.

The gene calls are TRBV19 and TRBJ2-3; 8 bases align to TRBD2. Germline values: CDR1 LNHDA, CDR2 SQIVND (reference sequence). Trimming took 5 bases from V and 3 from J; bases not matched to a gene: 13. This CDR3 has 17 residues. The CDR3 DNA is TGTGCCAGTAGTCCAATGATTAGCGGGATGGGGACAGATACGCAGTATTTT. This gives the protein CASSPMISGMGTDTQYF.

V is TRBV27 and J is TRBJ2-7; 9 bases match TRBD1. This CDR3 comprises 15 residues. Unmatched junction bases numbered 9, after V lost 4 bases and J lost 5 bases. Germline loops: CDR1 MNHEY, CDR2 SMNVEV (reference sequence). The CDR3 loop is CASSSKPGQGNEQYF. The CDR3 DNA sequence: TGTGCCAGCAGTTCAAAACCGGGACAGGGTAACGAGCAGTACTTC.

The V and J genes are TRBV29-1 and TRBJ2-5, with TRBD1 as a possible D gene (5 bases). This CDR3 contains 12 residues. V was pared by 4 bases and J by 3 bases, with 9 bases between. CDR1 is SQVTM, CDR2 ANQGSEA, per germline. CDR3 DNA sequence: TGCAGCGTTGGAGAGACAGAAGAGACCCAGTACTTC. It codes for CSVGETEETQYF.

CDR3 bases: TGTGCCAGCAGCCACGGACAGGGCCGCGAGCAGTACTTC. Its translation: CASSHGQGREQYF. J is TRBJ2-7 and V is TRBV11-3; 8 positions agree with TRBD1. The CDR3 runs 13 residues. Germline assignment: CDR1 SGHNT and CDR2 YENEEA. Trimming removed 5 bases from V and 6 bases from J; junction bases left unmatched: 6. Together with reference TRBV11-3 and TRBJ2-7, the CDR3 gives the full variable domain: EAGVVQSPRYKIIEKKQPVAFWCNPISGHNTLYWYLQNLGQGPELLIRYENEEAVDDSQLPKDRFSAERLKGVDSTLKIQPAELGDSAVYLCASSHGQGREQYFGPGTRLTVT.

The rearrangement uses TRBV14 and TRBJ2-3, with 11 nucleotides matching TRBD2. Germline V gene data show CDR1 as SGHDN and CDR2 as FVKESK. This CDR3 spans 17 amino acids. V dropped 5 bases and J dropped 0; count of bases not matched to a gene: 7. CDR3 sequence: CASSALAGGPSTDTQYF. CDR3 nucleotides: TGTGCCAGCAGCGCCCTAGCGGGAGGCCCTAGCACAGATACGCAGTATTTT.

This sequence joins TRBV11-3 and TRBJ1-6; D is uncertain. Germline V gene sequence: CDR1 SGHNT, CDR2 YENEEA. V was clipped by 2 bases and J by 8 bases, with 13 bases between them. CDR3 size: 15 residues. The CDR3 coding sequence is TGTGCCAGCAGCTTAATCGCCGCGCGTTATTCACCCCTCCACTTT. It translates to CASSLIAARYSPLHF.

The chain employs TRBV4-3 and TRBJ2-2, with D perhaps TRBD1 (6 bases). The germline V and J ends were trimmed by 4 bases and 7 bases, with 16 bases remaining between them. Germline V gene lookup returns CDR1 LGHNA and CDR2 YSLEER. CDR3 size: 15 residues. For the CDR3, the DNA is TGCGCCAGCAGCCCCCCGGCCCCAGGGGTCGGGGAGCTGTTTTTT. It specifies CASSPPAPGVGELFF.

The CDR3 reads CASSAPGLVNTEAFF. CDR3 DNA: TGTGCCAGCAGCGCCCCAGGGCTAGTGAACACTGAAGCTTTCTTT. This rearrangement joins TRBV7-2 to TRBJ1-1; perhaps TRBD1 as D (5 bases). Germline CDR1 is SGHTA and CDR2 is FQGNSA. This CDR3 contains 15 residues. The V gene lost 5 bases and the J gene lost 0 bases, with 13 bases spanning the gap.

CDR3 residues: CASSLLDRGDTEAFF. The CDR3 DNA reads as TGTGCCAGCAGTTTATTGGACAGGGGGGACACTGAAGCTTTCTTT. The genes are TRBV28 and TRBJ1-1; TRBD1 matches at 10 bases. Looked up from germline, CDR1 is MDHEN and CDR2 is SYDVKM. The CDR3 is made up of 15 amino acids. V dropped 1 base and J dropped 3; count of bases not matched to a gene: 2.

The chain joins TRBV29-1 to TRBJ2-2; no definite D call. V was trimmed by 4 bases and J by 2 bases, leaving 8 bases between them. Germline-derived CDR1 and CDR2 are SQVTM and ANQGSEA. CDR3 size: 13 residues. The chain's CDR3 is CSVVEENTGELFF. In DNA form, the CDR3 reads TGCAGCGTTGTCGAGGAAAACACCGGGGAGCTGTTTTTT.

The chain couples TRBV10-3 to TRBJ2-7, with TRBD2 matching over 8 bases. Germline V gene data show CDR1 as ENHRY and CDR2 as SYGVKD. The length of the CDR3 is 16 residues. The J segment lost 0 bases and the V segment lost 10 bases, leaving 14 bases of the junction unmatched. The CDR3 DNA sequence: TGTGCCACCCAGGGGTTGGCCGGGGGGGGCTCCTACGAGCAGTACGTC. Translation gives CATQGLAGGGSYEQYV.

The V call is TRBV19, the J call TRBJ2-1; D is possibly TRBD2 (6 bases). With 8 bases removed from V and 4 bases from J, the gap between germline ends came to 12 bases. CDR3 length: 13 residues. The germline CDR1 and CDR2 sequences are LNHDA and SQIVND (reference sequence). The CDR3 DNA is TGTGCCAGTGATGGGACTGGATACAATGAGCAGTTCTTC. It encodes CASDGTGYNEQFF.

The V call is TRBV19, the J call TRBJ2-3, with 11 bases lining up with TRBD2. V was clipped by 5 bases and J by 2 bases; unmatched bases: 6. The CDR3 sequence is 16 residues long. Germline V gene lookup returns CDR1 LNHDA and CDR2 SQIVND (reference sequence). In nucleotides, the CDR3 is TGTGCCAGTAGTCCCGGACTAGCGGGCGCCACAGATACGCAGTATTTT. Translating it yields CASSPGLAGATDTQYF.

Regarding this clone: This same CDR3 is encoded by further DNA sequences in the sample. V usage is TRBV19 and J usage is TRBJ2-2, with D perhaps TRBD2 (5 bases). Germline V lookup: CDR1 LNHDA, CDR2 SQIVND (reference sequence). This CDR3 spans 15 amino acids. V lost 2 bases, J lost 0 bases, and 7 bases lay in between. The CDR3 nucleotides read TGTGCCAGTAGTATATCCGGGGCGAACACCGGGGAGCTGTTTTTT. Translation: CASSISGANTGELFF.

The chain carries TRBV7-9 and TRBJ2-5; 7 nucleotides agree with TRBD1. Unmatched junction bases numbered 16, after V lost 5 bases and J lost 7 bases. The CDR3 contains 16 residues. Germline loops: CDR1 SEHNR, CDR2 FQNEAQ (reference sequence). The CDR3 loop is CASSTSMQRGRGTQYF. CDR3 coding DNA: TGTGCCAGCAGCACCTCAATGCAGAGGGGGCGCGGGACCCAGTACTTC.

The CDR3 region has the DNA TGTGCCAGCTCAACATGGGCCGGGGCCAACGTCCTGACTTTC. It encodes CASSTWAGANVLTF. V usage is TRBV18 and J usage is TRBJ2-6; D remains ambiguous. The CDR3 contains 14 residues. CDR1 is KGHSH, CDR2 LQKENI, per germline. V gave up 5 bases and J gave up 4 bases, with 9 bases separating them.

The DNA of the CDR3 is TGTGCCAGCAGTGAAGCGGTACGAGGCGGCGAGCAGTACGTC. It translates to CASSEAVRGGEQYV. The chain uses TRBV6-1 and TRBJ2-7; D unresolved. Trimming left V 0 bases short and J 6 bases short, with 12 bases between. Germline CDR1 reads MNHNS; CDR2 reads SASEGT. The CDR3 runs to 14 residues.

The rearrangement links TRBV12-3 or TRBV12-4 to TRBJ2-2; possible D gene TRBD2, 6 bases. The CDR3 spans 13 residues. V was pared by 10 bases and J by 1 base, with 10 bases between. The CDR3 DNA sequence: TGTGCCACGGGGGAGGTGAACACCGGGGAGCTGTTTTTT. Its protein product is CATGEVNTGELFF.

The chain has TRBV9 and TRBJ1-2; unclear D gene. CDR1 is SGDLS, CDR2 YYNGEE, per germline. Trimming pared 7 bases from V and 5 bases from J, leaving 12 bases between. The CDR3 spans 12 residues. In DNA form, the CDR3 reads TGTGCCAGCCTAAAGGGCGGGTATGGCTACACCTTC. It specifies CASLKGGYGYTF.

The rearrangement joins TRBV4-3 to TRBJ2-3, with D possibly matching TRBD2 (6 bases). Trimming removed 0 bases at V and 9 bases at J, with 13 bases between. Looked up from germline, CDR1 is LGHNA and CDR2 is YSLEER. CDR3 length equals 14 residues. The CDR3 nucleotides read TGCGCCAGCAGCCAAGATCTGGTGGGGAGGACGCAGTATTTT. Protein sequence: CASSQDLVGRTQYF.

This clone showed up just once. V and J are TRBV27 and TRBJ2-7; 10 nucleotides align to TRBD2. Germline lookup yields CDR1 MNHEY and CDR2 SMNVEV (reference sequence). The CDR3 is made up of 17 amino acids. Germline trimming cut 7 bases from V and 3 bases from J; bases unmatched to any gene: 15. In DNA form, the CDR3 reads TGTGCCAGCAAGGGGTGGGCTAGCGGGAGTAAGGTCTACGAGCAGTACTTC. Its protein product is CASKGWASGSKVYEQYF.

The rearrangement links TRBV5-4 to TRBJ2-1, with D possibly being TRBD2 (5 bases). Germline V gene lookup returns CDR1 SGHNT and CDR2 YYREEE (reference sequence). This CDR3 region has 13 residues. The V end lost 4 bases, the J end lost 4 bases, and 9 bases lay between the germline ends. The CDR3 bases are TGTGCCAGCAGCCCCCCGGGGTACAATGAGCAGTTCTTC. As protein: CASSPPGYNEQFF. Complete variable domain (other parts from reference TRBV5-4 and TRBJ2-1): ETGVTQSPTHLIKTRGQQVTLRCSSQSGHNTVSWYQQALGQGPQFIFQYYREEENGRGNFPPRFSGLQFPNYSSELNVNALELDDSALYLCASSPPGYNEQFFGPGTRLTVL.

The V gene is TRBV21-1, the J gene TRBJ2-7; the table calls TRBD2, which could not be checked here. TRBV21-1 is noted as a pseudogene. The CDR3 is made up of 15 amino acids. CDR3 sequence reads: CASSNGGDGSYEQYV. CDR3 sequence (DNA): TGTGCCAGCAGCAATGGGGGGGACGGCTCCTACGAGCAGTACGTC.

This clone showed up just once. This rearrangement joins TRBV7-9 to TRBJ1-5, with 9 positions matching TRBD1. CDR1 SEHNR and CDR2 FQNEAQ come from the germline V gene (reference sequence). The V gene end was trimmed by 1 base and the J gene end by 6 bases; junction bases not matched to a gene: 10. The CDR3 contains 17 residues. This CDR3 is CASSLGQWDRVTQPQHF. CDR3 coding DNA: TGTGCCAGCAGCTTAGGGCAGTGGGACAGGGTAACTCAGCCCCAGCATTTT.

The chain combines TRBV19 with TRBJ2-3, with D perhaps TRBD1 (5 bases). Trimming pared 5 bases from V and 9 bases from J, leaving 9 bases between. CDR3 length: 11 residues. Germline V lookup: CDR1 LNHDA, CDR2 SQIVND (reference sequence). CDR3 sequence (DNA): TGTGCCAGTAGTCCAGGGTGGACGCAGTATTTT. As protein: CASSPGWTQYF.

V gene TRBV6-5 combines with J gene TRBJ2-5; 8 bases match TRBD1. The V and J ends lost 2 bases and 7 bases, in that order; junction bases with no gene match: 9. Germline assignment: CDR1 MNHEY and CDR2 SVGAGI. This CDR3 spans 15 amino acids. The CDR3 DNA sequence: TGTGCCAGCAGTTACCCTACAGGGGGAGGAGGGACCCAGTACTTC. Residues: CASSYPTGGGGTQYF.

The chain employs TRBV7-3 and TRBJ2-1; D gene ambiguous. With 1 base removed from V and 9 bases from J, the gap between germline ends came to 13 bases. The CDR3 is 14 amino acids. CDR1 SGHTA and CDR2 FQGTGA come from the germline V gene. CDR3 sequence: CASSLSSSGFEQFF. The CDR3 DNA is TGTGCCAGCAGCTTAAGTTCTAGTGGCTTTGAGCAGTTCTTC.

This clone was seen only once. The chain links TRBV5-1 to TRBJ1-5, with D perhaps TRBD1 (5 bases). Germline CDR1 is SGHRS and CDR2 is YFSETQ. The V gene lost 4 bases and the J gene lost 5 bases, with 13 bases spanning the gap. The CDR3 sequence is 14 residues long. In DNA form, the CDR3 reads TGCGCCAGCAGCCCGGCGGGGGGGTATCAGCCCCAGCATTTT. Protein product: CASSPAGGYQPQHF.